This T cell receptor (beta chain) was sequenced in a study of T cells in Graves' hyperthyroidism and ophthalmopathy (dated by TCRdb to between 2018 and 2021). Context from the whole study: Peripheral blood was collected at initial diagnosis, before any treatment. The paper reports TCR Vbeta CDR3 sequencing of approximately 140 peripheral blood samples: under 45 ophthalmopathy, 75 to 80 hyperthyroidism and approximately 17 progressor patients. To identify TCR V-J signatures that set the groups apart, the researchers used a discovery cohort of 100 patients, made up of under 45 with Graves' ophthalmopathy and some 56 with stable Graves' hyperthyroidism. Prospective prediction of ophthalmopathy was tested in an independent validation cohort of 18 hyperthyroidism patients and 17 patients who later progressed to ophthalmopathy. Thyroid tissue and blood T-cell repertoires from several Graves' hyperthyroidism patients were also compared in the study. Once sampling was done, hyperthyroidism patients were given methimazole at a starting dose of 30 mg daily, whereas ophthalmopathy patients were given high-dose intravenous methylprednisolone. The 95 to 100 discovery patients were randomly split 7:3 into training and test sets.

Study-wide findings and limitations: Blood samples also contained most of the expanded thyroid clonotypes (frequency above 0.001), which suggests that blood repertoires may reflect thyroid immune responses. Sample size was not statistically predetermined, and investigators were not blinded to group allocation. A model built on a 13 V-J signature distinguished ophthalmopathy from stable hyperthyroidism, reaching 85% to 90% sensitivity and 81.08% specificity in cross-validation and 80%/75% in testing. During validation, the model predicted progression to ophthalmopathy a median of about 6.5 months ahead of onset, with roughly 65% sensitivity and 72% to 80% specificity.

Based on the germline V gene (reference sequence), the CDR1 and CDR2 sequences are GTSNPN and SVGIG. The V end loses 0 bases and the J end loses 3 bases, and a stretch of 5 bases separates them. Including cysteine and phenylalanine, the CDR3 has 13 amino acids. This entry keeps only the CDR3 DNA: 39 bases, framed from base 1. The TCR beta CDR3 regions were amplified from RNA transcripts. The first round of RT-PCR for the TCR CDR3 was performed with the HTBI primer set and the Qiagen OneStep RT-PCR kit. Libraries were constructed in a second round of multiplex PCR, after which size selection and purification were performed. Libraries were sequenced paired-end with 100 bp reads on an Illumina HiSeq2000. Regarding the original processing steps: Raw data were processed with SOAPnuke, discarding reads with adapters, uncalled bases, mean Phred below 15, or no exact constant-primer or identifier match. High-quality paired reads were merged with COPE v1.2.5, and unique nucleotide sequences were defined as clonotypes. Clonotypes were aligned to IMGT TRBV, TRBD and TRBJ reference segments using MiTCR v1.1. The analysis included only V-J combinations with a frequency above 0.0001, which together covered around 99% of the repertoires. The TCS score was defined as F50 (clonal expansion) divided by E x V (chaos), with BLOSUM62-based TCRdist calculated between CDR3 peptides within each V-J. Welch's t-statistics and random forest reduced roughly 530 V-J features to some 14, which were used in a naive Bayes classifier (R e1071). TCRdb reran the public reads through fastp at Q25 and MiXCR, keeping productive beta chains. Each CDR3 protein gets just one entry, which takes the most common genes and DNA from the rows behind it. The V and J calls shown here were made by TCRdb, not taken from the authors' results. Across this sample there are about 530,000 distinct CDR3 sequences, with approximately 17% seen only once. The ten most abundant clones make up around 17% of the sample.

In the ophthalmopathy patients, disease was moderately to severely active, with a Clinical Activity Score of 3 or more, a NOSPECS grade of 4 or more, and a duration of less than 3 months. The study excluded patients with uncontrolled infections, other autoimmune diseases, pregnancy or lactation. Diagnoses were established on the basis of clinical symptoms, serum thyroxine and TRAb, thyroid ultrasound, and orbital computed tomography. Ficoll-Paque density gradient centrifugation was used to isolate PBMCs from under 11 ml of fresh peripheral blood. Total RNA was extracted using Trizol reagent, and RNA quality was assessed on an Agilent 2100 Bioanalyzer. This clonotype came up many times. Its antigen target is currently unknown. Per-base quality was not reported, and no clone a single base away is much larger than it.

The V gene is TRBV30 and the J gene is TRBJ1-4; a confident D gene designation cannot be given. The sequence came from a woman under 30 with Graves' ophthalmopathy. The sequencing sample was made of blood. This receptor has the CDR3 CAWSVPPNEKLFF. Read as DNA, the sequence is TGTGCCTGGAGTGTACCCCCTAATGAAAAACTGTTTTTT.